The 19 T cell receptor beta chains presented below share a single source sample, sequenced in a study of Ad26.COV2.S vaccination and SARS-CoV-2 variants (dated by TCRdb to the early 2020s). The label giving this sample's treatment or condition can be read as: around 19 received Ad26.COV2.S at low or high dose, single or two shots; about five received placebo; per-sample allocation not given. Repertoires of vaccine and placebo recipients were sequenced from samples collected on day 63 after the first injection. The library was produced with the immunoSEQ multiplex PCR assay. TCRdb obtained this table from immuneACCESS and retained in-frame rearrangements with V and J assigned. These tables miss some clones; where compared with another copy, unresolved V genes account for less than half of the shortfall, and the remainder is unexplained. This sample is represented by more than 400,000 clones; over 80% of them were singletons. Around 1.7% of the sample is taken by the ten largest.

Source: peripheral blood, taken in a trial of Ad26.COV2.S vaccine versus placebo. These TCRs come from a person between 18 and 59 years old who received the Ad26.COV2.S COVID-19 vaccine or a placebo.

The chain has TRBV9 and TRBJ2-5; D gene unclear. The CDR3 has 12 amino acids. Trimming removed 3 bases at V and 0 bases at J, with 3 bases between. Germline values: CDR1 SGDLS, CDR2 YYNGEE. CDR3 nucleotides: TGTGCCAGCAGCGCTAACCAAGAGACCCAGTACTTC. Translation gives CASSANQETQYF. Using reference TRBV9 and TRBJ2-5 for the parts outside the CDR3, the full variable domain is DSGVTQTPKHLITATGQRVTLRCSPRSGDLSVYWYQQSLDQGLQFLIQYYNGEERAKGNILERFSAQQFPDLHSELNLSSLELGDSALYFCASSANQETQYFGPGTRLLVL.

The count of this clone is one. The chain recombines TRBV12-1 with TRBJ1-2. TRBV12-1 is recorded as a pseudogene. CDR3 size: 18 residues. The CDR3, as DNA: TGTGCCAGCAGCTTCCTCGGTGGGACGACCGCAAAGGGGCTTGGCTACACCTTC. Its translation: CASSFLGGTTAKGLGYTF.

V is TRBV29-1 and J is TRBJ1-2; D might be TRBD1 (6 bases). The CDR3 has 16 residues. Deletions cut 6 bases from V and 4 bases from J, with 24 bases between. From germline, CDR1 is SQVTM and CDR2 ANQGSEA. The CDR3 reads CSVGLQYSGVGYGYTF. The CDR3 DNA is TGCAGCGTAGGACTTCAATACTCAGGGGTTGGCTATGGCTACACCTTC. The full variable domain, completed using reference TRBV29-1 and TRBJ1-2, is SAVISQKPSRDICQRGTSLTIQCQVDSQVTMMFWYRQQPGQSLTLIATANQGSEATYESGFVIDKFPISRPNLTFSTLTVSNMSPEDSSIYLCSVGLQYSGVGYGYTFGSGTRLTVV.

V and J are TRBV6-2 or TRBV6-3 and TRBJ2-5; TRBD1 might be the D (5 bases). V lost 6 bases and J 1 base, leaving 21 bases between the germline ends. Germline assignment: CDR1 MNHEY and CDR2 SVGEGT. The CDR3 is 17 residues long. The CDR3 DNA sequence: TGTGCCAGCAGCAAAAAATCGATGTGGGGCCGCCAAGAGACCCAGTACTTC. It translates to CASSKKSMWGRQETQYF.

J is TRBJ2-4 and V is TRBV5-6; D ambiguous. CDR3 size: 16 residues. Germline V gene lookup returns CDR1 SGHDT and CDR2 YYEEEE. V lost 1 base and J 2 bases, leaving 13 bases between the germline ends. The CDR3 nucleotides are TGTGCCAGCAGCTTGATAACACCCCTAACCAAAAACATTCAGTACTTC. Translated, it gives CASSLITPLTKNIQYF.

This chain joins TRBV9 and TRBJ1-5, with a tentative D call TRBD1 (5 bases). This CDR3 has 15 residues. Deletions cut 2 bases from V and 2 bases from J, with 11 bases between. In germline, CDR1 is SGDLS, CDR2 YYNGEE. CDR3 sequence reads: CASSVGGYGNQPQHF. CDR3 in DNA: TGTGCCAGCAGCGTTGGGGGGTACGGCAATCAGCCCCAGCATTTT.

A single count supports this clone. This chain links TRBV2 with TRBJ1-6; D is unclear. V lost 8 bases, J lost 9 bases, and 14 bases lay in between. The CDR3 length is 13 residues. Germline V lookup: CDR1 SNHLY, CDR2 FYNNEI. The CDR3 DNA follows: TGTGCCAGCTTTGAGGGTCCTAGTTCACCCCTCCACTTT. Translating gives CASFEGPSSPLHF.

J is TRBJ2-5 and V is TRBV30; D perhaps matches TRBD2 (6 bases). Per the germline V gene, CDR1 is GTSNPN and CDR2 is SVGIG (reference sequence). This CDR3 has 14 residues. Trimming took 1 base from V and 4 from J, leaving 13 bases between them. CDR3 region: CAWSAYGGVETQYF. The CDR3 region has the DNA TGTGCCTGGAGTGCCTACGGCGGGGTAGAGACCCAGTACTTC.

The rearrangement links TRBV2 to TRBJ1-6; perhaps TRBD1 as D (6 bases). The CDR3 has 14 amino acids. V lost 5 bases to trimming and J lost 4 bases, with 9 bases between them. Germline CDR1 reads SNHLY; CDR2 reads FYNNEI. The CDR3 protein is CASSTGTYNSPLHF. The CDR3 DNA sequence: TGTGCCAGCAGTACAGGGACGTATAATTCACCCCTCCACTTT.

Here the CDR3 reads CASSERLAGYNEQFF. The CDR3 DNA follows: TGTGCCAGCAGCGAACGACTAGCGGGGTACAATGAGCAGTTCTTC. The rearrangement joins TRBV9 to TRBJ2-1; 11 positions agree with TRBD2. The CDR3 covers 15 residues. Germline values: CDR1 SGDLS, CDR2 YYNGEE. J was trimmed by 4 bases and V by 3 bases; bases with no gene match: 3.

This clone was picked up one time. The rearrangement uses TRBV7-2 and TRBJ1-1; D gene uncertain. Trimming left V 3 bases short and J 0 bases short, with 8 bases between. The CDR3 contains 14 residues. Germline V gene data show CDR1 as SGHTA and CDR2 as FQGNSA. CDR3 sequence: CASSLRLVNTEAFF. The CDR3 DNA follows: TGTGCCAGCAGCTTGAGGTTGGTGAACACTGAAGCTTTCTTT.

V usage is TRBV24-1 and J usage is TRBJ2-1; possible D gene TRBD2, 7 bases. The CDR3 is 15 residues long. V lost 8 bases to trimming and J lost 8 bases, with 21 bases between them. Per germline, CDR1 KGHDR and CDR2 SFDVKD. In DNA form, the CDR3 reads TGTGCCACCAAGGGTCGGGGGGCGTCAGGCGATGAGCAGTTCTTC. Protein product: CATKGRGASGDEQFF.

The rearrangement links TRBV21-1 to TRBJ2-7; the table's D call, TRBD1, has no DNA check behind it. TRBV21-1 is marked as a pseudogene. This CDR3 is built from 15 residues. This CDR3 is CASSRAEQDAYEQYF. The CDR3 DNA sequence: TGTGCCAGCAGCAGAGCTGAACAGGACGCCTACGAGCAGTACTTC.

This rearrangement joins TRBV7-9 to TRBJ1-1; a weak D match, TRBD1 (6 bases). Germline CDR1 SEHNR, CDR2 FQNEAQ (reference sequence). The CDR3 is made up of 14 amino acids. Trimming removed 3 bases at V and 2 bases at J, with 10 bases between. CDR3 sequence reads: CASSFAGDNTEAFF. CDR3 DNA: TGTGCCAGCAGCTTTGCAGGGGATAACACTGAAGCTTTCTTT.

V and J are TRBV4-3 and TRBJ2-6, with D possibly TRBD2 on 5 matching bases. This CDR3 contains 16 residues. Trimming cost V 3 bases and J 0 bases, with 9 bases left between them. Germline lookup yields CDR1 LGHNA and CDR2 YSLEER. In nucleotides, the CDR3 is TGCGCCAGCAGCCACGACGGAGGCTCTGGGGCCAACGTCCTGACTTTC. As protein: CASSHDGGSGANVLTF.

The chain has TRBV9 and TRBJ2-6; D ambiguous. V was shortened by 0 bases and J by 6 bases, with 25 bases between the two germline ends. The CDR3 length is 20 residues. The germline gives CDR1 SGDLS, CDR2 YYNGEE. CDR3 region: CASSVDPPPSGLSQANVLTF. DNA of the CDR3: TGTGCCAGCAGCGTAGACCCCCCGCCCTCGGGCCTCAGCCAGGCCAACGTCCTGACTTTC.

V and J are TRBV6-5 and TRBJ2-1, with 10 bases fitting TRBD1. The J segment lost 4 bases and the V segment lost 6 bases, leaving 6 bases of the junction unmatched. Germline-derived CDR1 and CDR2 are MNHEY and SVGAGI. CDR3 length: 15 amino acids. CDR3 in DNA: TGTGCCAGCAGAACGGACAGGGGGAGGTACAATGAGCAGTTCTTC. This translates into CASRTDRGRYNEQFF.

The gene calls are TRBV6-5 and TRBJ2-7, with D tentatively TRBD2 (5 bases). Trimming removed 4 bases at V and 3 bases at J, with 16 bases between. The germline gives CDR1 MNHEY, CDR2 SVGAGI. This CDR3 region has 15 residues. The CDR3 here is CASSSNEGIFYEQYF. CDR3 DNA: TGTGCCAGCAGTTCCAACGAGGGAATATTCTACGAGCAGTACTTC.

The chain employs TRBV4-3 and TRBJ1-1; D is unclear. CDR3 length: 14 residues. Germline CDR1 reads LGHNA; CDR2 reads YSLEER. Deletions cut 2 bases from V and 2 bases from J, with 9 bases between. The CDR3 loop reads CASSQSSRNTEAFF. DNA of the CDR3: TGCGCCAGCAGCCAATCTAGTCGAAACACTGAAGCTTTCTTT.